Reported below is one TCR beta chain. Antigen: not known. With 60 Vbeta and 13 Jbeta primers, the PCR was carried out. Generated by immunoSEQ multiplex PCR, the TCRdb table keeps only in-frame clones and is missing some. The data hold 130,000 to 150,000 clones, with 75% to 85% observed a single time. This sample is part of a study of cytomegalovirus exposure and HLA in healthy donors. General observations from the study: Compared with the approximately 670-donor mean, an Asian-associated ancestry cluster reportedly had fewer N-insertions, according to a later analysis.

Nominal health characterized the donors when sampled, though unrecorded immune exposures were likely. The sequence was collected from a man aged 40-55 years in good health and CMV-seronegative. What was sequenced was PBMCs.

In DNA, the CDR3 is TGTGCCAGCAGTTACTCTGGCGGGGGCTCCTACGAGCAGTACTTC. This codes for CASSYSGGGSYEQYF. The chain carries TRBV6-5 and TRBJ2-7; TRBD2 agrees at 7 bases. The junction had 2 bases not matched to a gene; V was cut back by 0 bases and J by 0 bases. There are 15 residues in the CDR3. Germline assignment: CDR1 MNHEY and CDR2 SVGAGI.